This TCR beta chain was recorded in a study of T cells in Graves' hyperthyroidism and ophthalmopathy. RNA transcripts provided the source from which TCR beta CDR3 regions were amplified. Researchers ran a first-round RT-PCR on the TCR CDR3 using the HTBI primer set. TCRdb re-analysed the multiplex PCR reads in MiXCR, keeping a single row per CDR3 protein. The sample gives a few hundred thousand distinct CDR3 sequences, around 16% of which show up once; roughly 7.3% is in the top ten. Patients counted as stable if ophthalmopathy did not develop within 18 months. Per germline, CDR1 SQVTM and CDR2 ANQGSEA. V lost 6 bases, J lost 0 bases, and 2 bases stayed unmatched. This CDR3 contains 14 residues. This clonotype was seen only a few times.

The sequencing sample was made of blood. The gene calls are TRBV29-1 and TRBJ2-3, with 11 bases aligning to TRBD2. This sequence originates from a woman aged 25-40 years with Graves' hyperthyroidism. For the CDR3, the DNA is TGCAGCGTCCGGACTAGCGGGAGCACAGATACGCAGTATTTT. Translation: CSVRTSGSTDTQYF.